The 22 T cell receptor beta chains below all came from one sample that was sequenced in a study of beta chain features in type 1 diabetes. Every bit of the isolated RNA underwent reverse transcription, so sequencing read expressed TCRB transcripts. Data came from immunoSEQ multiplex PCR; TCRdb stores just in-frame clones and leaves some out. This table holds 400,000 to 450,000 clones, approximately 15% found once. The sequencing sample was made of naive CD4+ T cells from blood. These TCRs come from a man aged 25 to 40 in good health.

This clone was detected a few times. V is TRBV28 and J is TRBJ1-2, with D tentatively TRBD1 (6 bases). V lost 7 bases and J 8 bases, leaving 14 bases between the germline ends. CDR3 size: 12 residues. The V gene's germline CDR1 is MDHEN and CDR2 SYDVKM. The CDR3 loop is CASNSGGPGYTF. The CDR3 nucleotides are TGTGCCAGCAACTCGGGGGGGCCCGGCTACACCTTC.

This clone has only a few counts. V usage is TRBV5-1 and J usage is TRBJ2-5; a weak D match, TRBD2 (5 bases). Germline CDR1 is SGHRS and CDR2 is YFSETQ. The CDR3 sequence is 17 residues long. Trimming removed 0 bases at V and 2 bases at J, with 17 bases between. The CDR3 DNA reads TGCGCCAGCAGCTTGGCCCTAGGACTCACGAGTCAAGAGACCCAGTACTTC. Its protein is CASSLALGLTSQETQYF.

The J gene is TRBJ2-3, the V gene TRBV19; TRBD2 aligns across 11 bases. CDR1 is LNHDA and CDR2 is SQIVND in the germline V gene (reference sequence). The CDR3 length is 14 residues. V trimming: 6 bases; J trimming: 4 bases; junction bases outside the gene matches: 3. CDR3 sequence: CASRLAGGSDTQYF. DNA for the CDR3: TGTGCCAGTAGATTAGCGGGAGGGTCAGATACGCAGTATTTT.

This clone has more than one count but fewer than ten. The J gene is TRBJ2-7, the V gene TRBV2; D possibly corresponds to TRBD2 (6 bases). V was clipped by 7 bases and J by 6 bases, with 16 bases between them. In germline, CDR1 is SNHLY, CDR2 FYNNEI. This CDR3 is 13 amino acids long. The CDR3 here is CASTERRGGEQYV. The DNA of the CDR3 is TGTGCCAGCACCGAGAGGCGGGGTGGCGAGCAGTACGTC.

This clone occurred a few times. This chain links TRBV10-3 with TRBJ2-1, with 11 nucleotides matching TRBD1. V was pared by 6 bases and J by 6 bases, with 7 bases of the junction left unmatched. Germline CDR1 ENHRY, CDR2 SYGVKD. This CDR3 has 15 amino acids. The CDR3 nucleotides are TGTGCCATCAGCGGAGGGACAGGGGGTGGCAATGAGCAGTTCTTC. This codes for CAISGGTGGGNEQFF.

This clone showed up many times. The chain has TRBV29-1 and TRBJ2-1; TRBD2 agrees at 7 bases. CDR1 SQVTM and CDR2 ANQGSEA come from the germline V gene. After removal of 5 bases from V and 4 bases from J, the junction contained 8 bases not matched to a gene. CDR3 length equals 14 residues. CDR3 in amino acids: CSVQRDPPYNEQFF. The DNA of the CDR3 is TGCAGCGTTCAGCGGGATCCCCCTTACAATGAGCAGTTCTTC.

The chain has TRBV4-1 and TRBJ2-7; D is possibly TRBD1 or TRBD2 (5 bases each). The CDR3 has 14 residues. V lost 0 bases and J lost 4, with 10 bases in between. The germline gives CDR1 MGHRA, CDR2 YSYEKL. This CDR3 reads CASSQESGRYEQYF. The DNA of the CDR3 is TGCGCCAGCAGCCAAGAATCGGGACGGTACGAGCAGTACTTC.

In its sample, this clone was seen many times. The chain carries TRBV5-6 and TRBJ2-3; 9 bases align to TRBD2. The CDR3 has 14 amino acids. V trimming: 5 bases; J trimming: 5 bases; junction bases outside the gene matches: 6. Germline CDR1 is SGHDT and CDR2 is YYEEEE. The CDR3 nucleotides are TGTGCCAGCAGGACTAGCGGAAATGGAGATACGCAGTATTTT. This codes for CASRTSGNGDTQYF.

The chain links TRBV6-5 to TRBJ2-3; no clear D. CDR3 length: 12 amino acids. V was trimmed by 5 bases and J by 5 bases, leaving 8 bases between them. Germline CDR1 is MNHEY and CDR2 is SVGAGI. CDR3 coding DNA: TGTGCCAGCAGTAAGGGTCAAGATACGCAGTATTTT. Amino acids: CASSKGQDTQYF.

This clone turned up a few times. A single base separates this from a much larger clone, so it may be a read error. The chain combines TRBV7-6 with TRBJ2-3; no clear D gene. The CDR3 loop spans 13 amino acids. CDR1 SGHVS and CDR2 FNYEAQ come from the germline V gene. V lost 1 base, J lost 1 base, and 3 bases lay in between. The CDR3 DNA sequence: TGTGCCAGCAGCTTAGTGGGCACAGATACGCAGTATTTT. It yields the protein CASSLVGTDTQYF.

The chain recombines TRBV2 with TRBJ2-1; no firm D call. CDR1 and CDR2 (germline): SNHLY, FYNNEI. V was trimmed by 7 bases and J by 16 bases, leaving 17 bases between them. The CDR3 covers 11 residues. In DNA, the CDR3 is TGTGCCAGCAAGGCCTCGGGTAGACGATTCTTC. Protein product: CASKASGRRFF.

This clone has just a few counts. Other DNA sequences within the sample encode an identical CDR3. The chain links TRBV30 to TRBJ1-1; D gene uncertain. The V end lost 0 bases, the J end lost 3 bases, and 8 bases lay between the germline ends. CDR1 is GTSNPN, CDR2 SVGIG, per germline (reference sequence). This CDR3 is built from 13 residues. The CDR3 nucleotides are TGTGCCTGGAGTGTACGTACCGACACTGAAGCTTTCTTT. This sequence encodes CAWSVRTDTEAFF.

The genes are TRBV30 and TRBJ1-5; D call uncertain. V was cut by 5 bases and J by 2 bases, with 7 bases left in between. Germline CDR1 GTSNPN, CDR2 SVGIG (reference sequence). The CDR3 spans 12 residues. CDR3 sequence: CAWLHRNQPQHF. CDR3 bases: TGTGCCTGGTTGCACCGCAATCAGCCCCAGCATTTT.

The chain recombines TRBV10-3 with TRBJ2-6, with 8 bases aligning to TRBD1. This CDR3 has 17 amino acids. The V and J ends lost 6 bases and 4 bases, in that order; junction bases with no gene match: 11. The germline V gene has CDR1 ENHRY and CDR2 SYGVKD. The CDR3 region has the DNA TGTGCCATCAGAGGCGGACAGGGTCAAGTCGGGGCCAACGTCCTGACTTTC. The encoded protein is CAIRGGQGQVGANVLTF.

CDR3 sequence reads: CASSVGSGISTDTQYF. The CDR3 coding sequence is TGTGCCAGCAGCGTAGGTAGCGGGATTAGCACAGATACGCAGTATTTT. The chain joins TRBV9 to TRBJ2-3, with 8 bases that match TRBD2. The CDR3 contains 16 residues. J lost 0 bases, V lost 0 bases, and 3 bases had no gene match. CDR1 is SGDLS, CDR2 YYNGEE, per germline.

In its sample, this clone was seen once. V and J are TRBV27 and TRBJ1-4, with 8 bases that match TRBD1. The CDR3 spans 17 residues. Trimming removed 7 bases from V and 4 bases from J; junction bases left unmatched: 14. Germline assignment: CDR1 MNHEY and CDR2 SMNVEV (reference sequence). Here the CDR3 DNA reads TGTGCCAGCACCCGCACGGGCAGGGGGCCGGGTAATGAAAAACTGTTTTTT. Protein: CASTRTGRGPGNEKLFF. Based on the CDR3 plus reference TRBV27 and TRBJ1-4, the full variable domain is EAQVTQNPRYLITVTGKKLTVTCSQNMNHEYMSWYRQDPGLGLRQIYYSMNVEVTDKGDVPEGYKVSRKEKRNFPLILESPSPNQTSLYFCASTRTGRGPGNEKLFFGSGTQLSVL.

This chain joins TRBV11-2 and TRBJ2-7; D remains unclear. V lost 8 bases, J lost 3 bases, and 14 bases lay in between. Germline V gives CDR1 SGHAT, CDR2 FQNNGV. The CDR3 spans 13 residues. For the CDR3, the DNA is TGTGCCAGCTATGGTTCTCACGTCTACGAGCAGTACGTC. It is translated as CASYGSHVYEQYV.

This clone was seen more than once but under ten times. The rearrangement uses TRBV30 and TRBJ1-4, with 11 bases lining up with TRBD1. Looked up from germline, CDR1 is GTSNPN and CDR2 is SVGIG (reference sequence). The junction had 5 bases not matched to a gene; V was cut back by 3 bases and J by 8 bases. The length of the CDR3 is 14 residues. The DNA of the CDR3 is TGTGCCTGGAGGGGACAGGGGGAGAGGGAAAAACTGTTTTTT. Translation: CAWRGQGEREKLFF.

The chain has TRBV4-1 and TRBJ1-5; D call uncertain. Trimming stripped 1 base from V and 4 bases from J, with 5 bases between. This CDR3 contains 13 residues. CDR1 is MGHRA and CDR2 is YSYEKL in the germline V gene. This CDR3 is CASSQGANQPQHF. The CDR3 region has the DNA TGCGCCAGCAGCCAAGGGGCGAATCAGCCCCAGCATTTT.

This chain links TRBV15 with TRBJ1-2; D might be TRBD1 (6 bases). Trimming took 5 bases from V and 5 from J, leaving 15 bases between them. Germline V lookup: CDR1 LNHNV, CDR2 YYDKDF (reference sequence). CDR3 length: 14 residues. The CDR3 bases are TGTGCCACCAGCGTGGGGGGCGCAGGGTATGGCTACACCTTC. Its protein product is CATSVGGAGYGYTF.

This clone has only a few counts. The chain employs TRBV29-1 and TRBJ2-1, with unresolved D. The V end was cut by 3 bases, the J end by 0 bases, with 9 bases between. Germline CDR1 SQVTM, CDR2 ANQGSEA. This CDR3 region has 14 residues. The CDR3 nucleotides are TGCAGCGTTGAGAGGTTGGCCTCCTACAATGAGCAGTTCTTC. It is translated as CSVERLASYNEQFF.

The chain couples TRBV4-2 to TRBJ2-1; 8 bases are a match to TRBD1. CDR3 size: 14 residues. Unmatched junction bases numbered 6, after V lost 1 base and J lost 10 bases. Germline V CDR1 and CDR2: LGHNA, YNFKEQ. CDR3 sequence: CASSQGQGLWEQFF. The CDR3 DNA follows: TGTGCCAGCAGCCAAGGACAGGGGCTGTGGGAGCAGTTCTTC.